This TCR beta chain was found in a study of T cell repertoires in cytomegalovirus infection. Study-wide results and caveats: Accumulated public TCR beta family frequency recognized individuals carrying CMV together with the relevant HLA.

This clonotype was seen more than once but under ten times. Antigen unknown. The V end lost 2 bases, the J end lost 0 bases, and 17 bases lay between the germline ends. The germline CDR1 and CDR2 sequences are MDHEN and SYDVKM. The CDR3 is made up of 17 amino acids. TCRdb processed the reads anew with MiXCR; each CDR3 protein has one entry. This sample has fewer than 200,000 distinct CDR3 sequences, with roughly a fifth found just once. The specimen was PBMCs. The chain has TRBV28 and TRBJ2-7, with a possible D match to TRBD1 (5 bases). This clonotype was sampled from a human donor in good health (CMV status not recorded). Some clones in this sample may be carry-over from other donors' samples. In nucleotides, the CDR3 is TGTGCCAGCAGTTTAGGCGCCGGACACAGGACCTCCTACGAGCAGTACTTC. Translation: CASSLGAGHRTSYEQYF.